The 29 T cell receptor beta chains given below trace back to one sample, sequenced in a study of blood T cell repertoires in COVID-19. Clones were sequenced by immunoSEQ multiplex PCR, and TCRdb holds only the in-frame ones, with some missing. The table lists approximately 440,000 clones, about 90% of them singletons. The sample comprised PBMCs or T cells enriched from blood (not recorded which). The receptor source for this set is a man aged 18 to 29 who had recovered from COVID-19.

The chain carries TRBV12-3 or TRBV12-4 and TRBJ1-1; unclear D gene. This CDR3 is built from 13 residues. V lost 1 base and J lost 4, with 7 bases in between. CDR3 sequence (DNA): TGTGCCAGCAGTTTAGTAAGAGGCACTGAAGCTTTCTTT. This codes for CASSLVRGTEAFF.

In this sample, this clone turned up once. The chain employs TRBV24-1 and TRBJ2-6, with D possibly matching TRBD1 (6 bases). This CDR3 region has 17 residues. Germline CDR1 and CDR2: KGHDR and SFDVKD. Trimming pared 4 bases from V and 2 bases from J, leaving 14 bases between. CDR3 loop: CATSDQTRGPGANVLTF. For the CDR3, the DNA is TGTGCCACCAGTGACCAGACCAGGGGTCCTGGGGCCAACGTCCTGACTTTC.

V usage is TRBV7-9 and J usage is TRBJ1-2; D is unclear. V lost 1 base and J lost 3, with 9 bases in between. CDR3 length: 14 residues. Germline V gene lookup returns CDR1 SEHNR and CDR2 FQNEAQ (reference sequence). The CDR3, as DNA: TGTGCCAGCAGCTTAGACAGAAATTACTATGGCTACACCTTC. It is translated as CASSLDRNYYGYTF.

The rearrangement joins TRBV6-1 to TRBJ2-1; 7 bases match TRBD2. CDR1 is MNHNS, CDR2 SASEGT, per germline. This CDR3 comprises 15 residues. Trimming took 2 bases from V and 6 from J; bases not matched to a gene: 7. The CDR3 DNA is TGTGCCAGCAGTGAAATCCCGGGAGGTCCCAATGAGCAGTTCTTC. Translating it yields CASSEIPGGPNEQFF.

The chain links TRBV7-6 to TRBJ1-4, with TRBD1 identical over 8 bases. The CDR3 runs 17 residues. J was trimmed by 6 bases and V by 2 bases; bases with no gene match: 11. Looked up from germline, CDR1 is SGHVS and CDR2 is FNYEAQ. CDR3 region: CASSLFPGTGPYEKLFF. The CDR3, as DNA: TGTGCCAGCAGCTTATTCCCCGGGACAGGTCCTTATGAAAAACTGTTTTTT.

Remarks on this clone: The germline gene is not matched at one end of the junction; a read error may be the cause. This chain uses TRBV11-2 with TRBJ1-4; the D gene is possibly TRBD1 (6 bases). Germline V gives CDR1 SGHAT, CDR2 FQNNGV. The CDR3 is 15 amino acids. CDR3 DNA sequence: TGTGCCAGCAGCCTAGAGGGGGGGGCTAATGAAAAACTGTTTTTT. Amino acid sequence: CASSLEGGANEKLFF.

For the CDR3, the DNA is TGTGCCAGCAGCCACGGACTAGCGGGGGGTCCCCAACAAGAGACCCAGTACTTC. It codes for CASSHGLAGGPQQETQYF. The chain uses TRBV7-8 and TRBJ2-5, with 14 bases identical to TRBD2. Germline CDR1 and CDR2: SGHVS and FQNEAQ. Trimming at V came to 5 bases and at J to 2 bases, leaving 10 bases not matched to a gene. There are 18 residues in the CDR3.

This chain links TRBV28 with TRBJ2-2; 7 bases are shared with TRBD1. Unmatched junction bases numbered 14, after V lost 3 bases and J lost 1 base. The CDR3 extends over 19 amino acids. Germline-derived CDR1 and CDR2 are MDHEN and SYDVKM. The CDR3 DNA follows: TGTGCCAGCAGTTTTAGGCCCCTACAACAGGGGAGGAACACCGGGGAGCTGTTTTTT. It codes for CASSFRPLQQGRNTGELFF.

J is TRBJ2-2 and V is TRBV7-3; D possibly corresponds to TRBD1 (6 bases). CDR3 length equals 14 residues. Trimming took off 4 bases at V and 3 bases at J, with 9 bases between the two ends. Germline V gene data show CDR1 as SGHTA and CDR2 as FQGTGA. CDR3 in amino acids: CASSSGQHTGELFF. The CDR3 coding sequence is TGTGCCAGCAGCTCCGGACAGCACACCGGGGAGCTGTTTTTT.

The rearrangement links TRBV30 to TRBJ1-4; D gene unclear. The CDR3 is 14 residues long. The germline V gene encodes CDR1 GTSNPN and CDR2 SVGIG (reference sequence). The V end was cut by 4 bases, the J end by 2 bases, with 11 bases between. CDR3 in amino acids: CAWKGGNTNEKLFF. As DNA, the CDR3 is TGTGCCTGGAAAGGCGGGAATACTAATGAAAAACTGTTTTTT.

The V and J genes are TRBV2 and TRBJ2-6; D gene ambiguous. The germline V gene has CDR1 SNHLY and CDR2 FYNNEI. The germline V and J ends were trimmed by 4 bases and 2 bases, with 9 bases remaining between them. This CDR3 is built from 15 residues. CDR3 nucleotide sequence: TGTGCCAGCAGTGGCGTGGGCACTGGGGCCAACGTCCTGACTTTC. It specifies CASSGVGTGANVLTF.

The chain joins TRBV2 to TRBJ1-6; D is possibly TRBD1 (6 bases). The CDR3 contains 14 residues. Per germline, CDR1 SNHLY and CDR2 FYNNEI. V lost 5 bases and J 6 bases, leaving 11 bases between the germline ends. The CDR3 nucleotides are TGTGCCAGCAGTTATTCCAGGGGTAATTCACCCCTCCACTTT. It codes for CASSYSRGNSPLHF.

This rearrangement joins TRBV7-3 to TRBJ1-3, with D unclear. Germline CDR1 is SGHTA and CDR2 is FQGTGA. The ends were cut back, 5 bases at V and 7 bases at J, with 12 bases in the middle. The CDR3 covers 13 residues. As DNA, the CDR3 is TGTGCCAGCAGCGCGGGTCCCGGGAACACCATATATTTT. Amino acids: CASSAGPGNTIYF.

This clone has just a few counts. This chain joins TRBV5-1 and TRBJ1-2, with D possibly matching TRBD1 (6 bases). Germline V gives CDR1 SGHRS, CDR2 YFSETQ. V gave up 3 bases and J gave up 4 bases, with 19 bases separating them. The CDR3 length is 16 residues. CDR3 sequence: CASSSQVAPGAYGYTF. The CDR3 DNA reads TGCGCCAGCAGCTCACAGGTTGCCCCAGGGGCCTATGGCTACACCTTC.

The CDR3 here is CASSVVRDSYGYTF. The CDR3 DNA sequence: TGTGCCAGCAGCGTCGTACGGGACAGCTATGGCTACACCTTC. The genes are TRBV5-5 and TRBJ1-2, with 7 bases lining up with TRBD1. V was clipped by 4 bases and J by 4 bases; unmatched bases: 7. Germline V CDR1 and CDR2: SGHKS, YYEKEE (reference sequence). The CDR3 consists of 14 residues.

V is TRBV9 and J is TRBJ1-2, with 9 bases identical to TRBD1. This CDR3 spans 15 amino acids. V lost 3 bases, J lost 8 bases, and 11 bases stayed unmatched. Germline CDR1 and CDR2: SGDLS and YYNGEE. CDR3 nucleotides: TGTGCCAGCAGCGCCCCGGGACAGGGTGTGGAGGGCTACACCTTC. This encodes CASSAPGQGVEGYTF.

V and J are TRBV6-5 and TRBJ2-7, with D possibly TRBD1 on 5 matching bases. This CDR3 spans 15 amino acids. Trimming pared 2 bases from V and 2 bases from J, leaving 13 bases between. The germline V gene encodes CDR1 MNHEY and CDR2 SVGAGI. CDR3 protein: CASSYKGIPTYEQYF. DNA for the CDR3: TGTGCCAGCAGTTACAAGGGGATTCCAACCTACGAGCAGTACTTC.

The genes are TRBV3-1 (or the pseudogene TRBV3-2) and TRBJ1-1; no clear D gene. Germline V gives CDR1 LGHDT, CDR2 YNNKEL (reference sequence). V was trimmed by 4 bases and J by 2 bases, leaving 8 bases between them. The CDR3 has 13 amino acids. The CDR3 protein is CASSLATNTEAFF. As DNA, the CDR3 is TGTGCCAGCAGCCTCGCAACTAACACTGAAGCTTTCTTT.

V and J are TRBV11-3 and TRBJ1-5, with TRBD1 identical over 10 bases. CDR3 length: 17 amino acids. The V segment lost 2 bases and the J segment 6 bases; nucleotides outside the gene matches: 10. Germline CDR1 is SGHNT and CDR2 is YENEEA. The DNA for the CDR3 is TGTGCCAGCAGCTTACCCCCCGACAGGGGGCTCTTTCAGCCCCAGCATTTT. Translated: CASSLPPDRGLFQPQHF.

The V call is TRBV19, the J call TRBJ1-2; 12 bases match TRBD1. The CDR3 sequence is 14 residues long. Germline lookup yields CDR1 LNHDA and CDR2 SQIVND (reference sequence). V gave up 6 bases and J gave up 2 bases; unmatched junction bases: 1. CDR3 residues: CASRGQGANYGYTF. CDR3 nucleotide sequence: TGTGCCAGTAGGGGACAGGGGGCAAACTATGGCTACACCTTC.

The chain has TRBV7-9 and TRBJ2-7, with a possible D match to TRBD2 (7 bases). V lost 2 bases, J lost 5 bases, and 10 bases lay in between. This CDR3 has 13 residues. Germline V gene sequence: CDR1 SEHNR, CDR2 FQNEAQ (reference sequence). The CDR3 protein is CASSLRGGHEQYF. In DNA form, the CDR3 reads TGTGCCAGCAGCTTAAGGGGGGGCCACGAGCAGTACTTC.

This CDR3 is CASSSRREQFF. Written as DNA, the CDR3 is TGTGCCAGCAGTTCCCGGCGGGAGCAGTTCTTC. The chain joins TRBV28 to TRBJ2-1, with D hard to call. The CDR3 has 11 residues. Germline CDR1 reads MDHEN; CDR2 reads SYDVKM. V lost 4 bases, J lost 10 bases, and 8 bases lay in between.

V gene TRBV7-2 combines with J gene TRBJ1-6; D is unresolved. Trimming took 2 bases from V and 7 from J, leaving 9 bases between them. The CDR3 is made up of 14 amino acids. Germline V gives CDR1 SGHTA, CDR2 FQGNSA. CDR3 region: CASSLSSGNSPLHF. The CDR3 DNA reads as TGTGCCAGCAGCTTATCATCGGGGAATTCACCCCTCCACTTT.

The J gene is TRBJ1-4, the V gene TRBV29-1, with a tentative D call TRBD1 (5 bases). The CDR3 runs to 14 residues. Trimming stripped 4 bases from V and 0 bases from J, with 9 bases between. Per the germline V gene, CDR1 is SQVTM and CDR2 is ANQGSEA. The CDR3 bases are TGCAGCGTTGCTGCGGGGGCAACTAATGAAAAACTGTTTTTT. Translation: CSVAAGATNEKLFF. The variable domain in full, completed from reference TRBV29-1 and TRBJ1-4, reads SAVISQKPSRDICQRGTSLTIQCQVDSQVTMMFWYRQQPGQSLTLIATANQGSEATYESGFVIDKFPISRPNLTFSTLTVSNMSPEDSSIYLCSVAAGATNEKLFFGSGTQLSVL.

Notes on this clone: The junction and the germline gene differ at one end; a read error may be behind it. The chain links TRBV29-1 to TRBJ2-1; 9 nucleotides agree with TRBD2. From germline, CDR1 is SQVTM and CDR2 ANQGSEA. The CDR3 contains 12 residues. The DNA of the CDR3 is TGCAGCGTTGACCCAGCGGGAGGTCCCTTAGTCTTC. The encoded protein is CSVDPAGGPLVF.

CDR3 sequence: CASSLSSTSGSERYNEQFF. DNA for the CDR3: TGTGCCAGCAGTTTATCATCGACTAGCGGGAGTGAACGATACAATGAGCAGTTCTTC. The chain employs TRBV27 and TRBJ2-1; 12 bases align to TRBD2. V gave up 0 bases and J gave up 4 bases; unmatched junction bases: 10. CDR3 length equals 19 residues. Germline CDR1 is MNHEY and CDR2 is SMNVEV (reference sequence).

This chain connects TRBV7-9 to TRBJ2-1, with TRBD1 matching over 7 bases. Looked up from germline, CDR1 is SEHNR and CDR2 is FQNEAQ (reference sequence). The CDR3 extends over 14 amino acids. With 2 bases clipped from V and 6 bases from J, the junction kept 4 bases outside the gene matches. In DNA, the CDR3 is TGTGCCAGCAGCTTACGACAGGGAATCAATGAGCAGTTCTTC. Translation: CASSLRQGINEQFF.

This chain links TRBV5-4 with TRBJ1-2, with D possibly TRBD1 on 6 matching bases. V lost 3 bases and J 5 bases, leaving 17 bases between the germline ends. CDR1 is SGHNT and CDR2 is YYREEE in the germline V gene (reference sequence). The CDR3 length is 15 residues. CDR3 sequence reads: CASSYGQNSPYGYTF. CDR3 DNA sequence: TGTGCCAGCAGCTACGGACAGAATTCCCCTTATGGCTACACCTTC.

The CDR3 DNA follows: TGTGCCAGCGTGGGGCAGGGGGATGGCTACACCTTC. Its translation: CASVGQGDGYTF. The chain links TRBV6-5 to TRBJ1-2; TRBD1 agrees at 7 bases. After removal of 8 bases from V and 6 bases from J, the junction contained 6 bases not matched to a gene. CDR3 length equals 12 residues. CDR1 MNHEY and CDR2 SVGAGI come from the germline V gene.